One and the same sample provided the 29 T cell receptor beta chains below, sequenced in a study of blood T cell repertoires in COVID-19. This table comes from immunoSEQ multiplex PCR, and its TCRdb copy is limited to in-frame clones, with some not included. Here the sample spans some 87,000 clones, 85% to 95% being singletons. Input material: peripheral blood. These receptors all stem from a woman aged 60-75 years with active COVID-19.

The genes are TRBV14 and TRBJ1-2, with D possibly matching TRBD1 (6 bases). Germline V gene data show CDR1 as SGHDN and CDR2 as FVKESK. Trimming took off 5 bases at V and 7 bases at J, with 14 bases between the two ends. The CDR3 has 13 amino acids. CDR3 bases: TGTGCCAGCAGCTTTCGGGGGGCCCTTGGCTACACCTTC. Protein product: CASSFRGALGYTF.

The sample holds one count of this clone. The CDR3 here is CASSYEQTTLYGYTF. The DNA of the CDR3 is TGTGCCAGCAGTTACGAGCAGACTACCCTCTATGGCTACACCTTC. The chain links TRBV6-6 to TRBJ1-2; D is unclear. Trimming shortened V by 2 bases and J by 4 bases, and 14 bases separated the two germline ends. Germline values: CDR1 MNHNY, CDR2 SVGAGI (reference sequence). This CDR3 has 15 amino acids.

The chain carries TRBV7-9 and TRBJ2-2, with a possible D match to TRBD1 (6 bases). V lost 4 bases to trimming and J lost 4 bases, with 19 bases between them. There are 17 residues in the CDR3. The V gene's germline CDR1 is SEHNR and CDR2 FQNEAQ (reference sequence). CDR3 residues: CASSSQSQGQSTGELFF. CDR3 nucleotides: TGTGCCAGCAGCTCCCAGAGCCAAGGACAGTCCACCGGGGAGCTGTTTTTT.

The J gene is TRBJ1-2, the V gene TRBV6-5; D not resolved. Trimming shortened V by 5 bases and J by 3 bases, and 10 bases separated the two germline ends. Germline V gene data show CDR1 as MNHEY and CDR2 as SVGAGI. The CDR3 loop spans 13 amino acids. The CDR3 DNA is TGTGCCAGCAGTCCGGGGTCGGACTATGGCTACACCTTC. Amino acids: CASSPGSDYGYTF.

The chain combines TRBV28 with TRBJ2-3; 7 positions agree with TRBD1. This CDR3 spans 12 amino acids. The germline CDR1 and CDR2 sequences are MDHEN and SYDVKM. The V gene end was trimmed by 3 bases and the J gene end by 9 bases; junction bases not matched to a gene: 3. The CDR3 DNA reads TGTGCCAGCAGTTTGAGGGGGCGGACGCAGTATTTT. Encoded protein: CASSLRGRTQYF.

The rearrangement joins TRBV6-6 to TRBJ1-1; the D gene is possibly TRBD1 (6 bases). This CDR3 is built from 16 residues. The V end lost 4 bases, the J end lost 3 bases, and 18 bases lay between the germline ends. Germline lookup yields CDR1 MNHNY and CDR2 SVGAGI (reference sequence). CDR3 DNA sequence: TGTGCCAGCAGTTCCCGGGGGGCTGTCGGAGACACTGAAGCTTTCTTT. Translation: CASSSRGAVGDTEAFF.

The gene calls are TRBV5-4 and TRBJ1-6, with 11 bases matching TRBD1. V trimming: 0 bases; J trimming: 7 bases; junction bases outside the gene matches: 6. Germline CDR1 is SGHNT and CDR2 is YYREEE (reference sequence). This CDR3 is built from 17 residues. In DNA, the CDR3 is TGTGCCAGCAGCTTGGGGGGCGGACAGGGGGCGAATTCACCCCTCCACTTT. This gives the protein CASSLGGGQGANSPLHF. The whole variable domain, filled in from reference TRBV5-4 and TRBJ1-6, reads ETGVTQSPTHLIKTRGQQVTLRCSSQSGHNTVSWYQQALGQGPQFIFQYYREEENGRGNFPPRFSGLQFPNYSSELNVNALELDDSALYLCASSLGGGQGANSPLHFGNGTRLTVT.

This sequence joins TRBV29-1 and TRBJ2-2; 8 nucleotides align to TRBD1. The CDR3 is 13 residues long. With V trimmed by 4 bases and J by 4 bases, 2 bases remained unmatched. Germline CDR1 SQVTM, CDR2 ANQGSEA. The CDR3 nucleotides are TGCAGCGTTGGGACAGGGAGCACCGGGGAGCTGTTTTTT. Translation: CSVGTGSTGELFF.

This chain connects TRBV19 to TRBJ2-3; tentatively, D is TRBD1 (5 bases). This CDR3 is 15 amino acids long. CDR1 is LNHDA and CDR2 is SQIVND in the germline V gene (reference sequence). The V end was cut by 7 bases, the J end by 0 bases, with 14 bases between. The CDR3 spells CASTPTASSTDTQYF. The CDR3 DNA is TGTGCCAGTACCCCGACAGCCTCTAGCACAGATACGCAGTATTTT.

The chain recombines TRBV5-5 with TRBJ2-7; 10 bases are shared with TRBD1. V was clipped by 4 bases and J by 5 bases; unmatched bases: 6. CDR3 length: 14 residues. The germline V gene encodes CDR1 SGHKS and CDR2 YYEKEE (reference sequence). The CDR3 region is CASSAGQGNHEQYF. In DNA form, the CDR3 reads TGTGCCAGCAGCGCGGGACAGGGGAACCACGAGCAGTACTTC.

CDR3 protein: CASNPTLRTEAFF. In DNA form, the CDR3 reads TGTGCCAGCAACCCTACCCTACGGACAGAAGCTTTCTTT. The J gene is TRBJ1-1, the V gene TRBV6-6; the D gene is possibly TRBD1 (5 bases). The CDR3 loop spans 13 amino acids. Germline CDR1 MNHNY, CDR2 SVGAGI (reference sequence). V was trimmed by 7 bases and J by 8 bases, leaving 17 bases between them.

The genes are TRBV12-3 or TRBV12-4 and TRBJ1-2; D is unresolved. V lost 2 bases and J 7 bases, leaving 8 bases between the germline ends. The CDR3 length is 12 residues. The CDR3 region is CASSLRRGGYTF. The DNA of the CDR3 is TGTGCCAGCAGTTTACGGCGGGGTGGCTACACCTTC.

V is TRBV15 and J is TRBJ2-3; 9 bases align to TRBD2. Germline-derived CDR1 and CDR2 are LNHNV and YYDKDF (reference sequence). J gave up 2 bases and V 1 base, and 4 bases lay outside the gene matches. The length of the CDR3 is 16 residues. CDR3 coding DNA: TGTGCCACCAGCAGAGGGCTAGCGGGGACCACAGATACGCAGTATTTT. Residues: CATSRGLAGTTDTQYF. Based on the CDR3 plus reference TRBV15 and TRBJ2-3, the full variable domain is DAMVIQNPRYQVTQFGKPVTLSCSQTLNHNVMYWYQQKSSQAPKLLFHYYDKDFNNEADTPDNFQSRRPNTSFCFLDIRSPGLGDTAMYLCATSRGLAGTTDTQYFGPGTRLTVL.

V gene TRBV12-3 or TRBV12-4 combines with J gene TRBJ2-3; no clear D. The CDR3 is made up of 13 amino acids. Trimming took off 1 base at V and 9 bases at J, with 11 bases between the two ends. The CDR3 DNA follows: TGTGCCAGCAGTTTAGGGTCTAGGAGCACGCAGTATTTT. Protein: CASSLGSRSTQYF.

V is TRBV6-5 and J is TRBJ2-1, with D maybe TRBD2 (7 bases). This CDR3 is 12 amino acids long. With 6 bases removed from V and 9 bases from J, the gap between germline ends came to 12 bases. CDR1 and CDR2 (germline): MNHEY, SVGAGI. The CDR3 reads CASRNREGEQFF. In nucleotides, the CDR3 is TGTGCCAGCAGAAACAGGGAGGGTGAGCAGTTCTTC.

This rearrangement joins TRBV27 to TRBJ2-7; 10 positions agree with TRBD2. This CDR3 comprises 16 residues. Trimming took 0 bases from V and 6 from J; bases not matched to a gene: 8. Germline CDR1 and CDR2: MNHEY and SMNVEV (reference sequence). For the CDR3, the DNA is TGTGCCAGCAGTTTATCTGACCCGGCTAGCGGGAGCGAGCAGTACTTC. Translating it yields CASSLSDPASGSEQYF.

This chain links TRBV3-1 (or the pseudogene TRBV3-2) with TRBJ1-5; D is ambiguous. Germline CDR1 is LGHDT and CDR2 is YNNKEL (reference sequence). The CDR3 loop spans 15 amino acids. Trimming took off 3 bases at V and 5 bases at J, with 14 bases between the two ends. The CDR3: CASSHGRRVDQPQHF. CDR3 nucleotides: TGTGCCAGCAGCCATGGTCGGAGGGTTGATCAGCCCCAGCATTTT.

Points on this clone: The sample holds other DNA sequences that translate to the same CDR3. J is TRBJ2-2 and V is TRBV18, with TRBD1 matching over 8 bases. V shed 3 bases and J 5 bases; nucleotides not matched to a gene: 2. Germline-derived CDR1 and CDR2 are KGHSH and LQKENI. The CDR3 extends over 14 amino acids. This CDR3 reads CASSPGQGTGELFF. CDR3 bases: TGTGCCAGCTCACCCGGACAGGGAACCGGGGAGCTGTTTTTT.

The chain couples TRBV27 to TRBJ1-1; 7 bases agree with TRBD1. J lost 5 bases, V lost 4 bases, and 10 bases had no gene match. Per the germline V gene, CDR1 is MNHEY and CDR2 is SMNVEV (reference sequence). The CDR3 loop spans 15 amino acids. The CDR3 here is CASSSVPTGWTEAFF. CDR3 nucleotide sequence: TGTGCCAGCAGTTCCGTTCCGACAGGGTGGACTGAAGCTTTCTTT.

This chain joins TRBV30 and TRBJ1-6, with D unclear. Germline V gives CDR1 GTSNPN, CDR2 SVGIG (reference sequence). CDR3 length: 15 amino acids. V was pared by 1 base and J by 6 bases, with 13 bases between. The CDR3 spells CAWSEEAAPNSPLHF. CDR3 DNA sequence: TGTGCCTGGAGTGAGGAGGCAGCTCCTAATTCACCCCTCCACTTT. Variable domain in full (rest from reference TRBV30 and TRBJ1-6): SQTIHQWPATLVQPVGSPLSLECTVEGTSNPNLYWYRQAAGRGLQLLFYSVGIGQISSEVPQNLSASRPQDRQFILSSKKLLLSDSGFYLCAWSEEAAPNSPLHFGNGTRLTVT.

This clone is a singleton in its sample. The rearrangement joins TRBV11-2 to TRBJ2-3; no firm D call. Germline V gene data show CDR1 as SGHAT and CDR2 as FQNNGV. V was trimmed by 5 bases and J by 0 bases, leaving 12 bases between them. The CDR3 runs 15 residues. The CDR3 here is CASSPWADSTDTQYF. The CDR3 nucleotides are TGTGCCAGCAGCCCATGGGCAGATAGCACAGATACGCAGTATTTT.

The J gene is TRBJ2-2, the V gene TRBV27; TRBD2 matches at 9 bases. The CDR3 covers 16 residues. J was trimmed by 4 bases and V by 2 bases; bases with no gene match: 5. The V gene's germline CDR1 is MNHEY and CDR2 SMNVEV (reference sequence). The DNA of the CDR3 is TGTGCCAGCAGTTTAGCGGGAGGGCCGCGCACCGGGGAGCTGTTTTTT. It yields the protein CASSLAGGPRTGELFF.

V is TRBV29-1 and J is TRBJ2-4; 8 nucleotides line up with TRBD2. Losses at the gene ends were 1 base for V and 3 bases for J; bases not matched to a gene: 2. The length of the CDR3 is 14 residues. Per the germline V gene, CDR1 is SQVTM and CDR2 is ANQGSEA. The CDR3 DNA sequence: TGCAGCGTTGAAGGACTAGCGTACAAAAACATTCAGTACTTC. It yields the protein CSVEGLAYKNIQYF.

Here the CDR3 reads CASSLGPAEANYGYTF. The CDR3 nucleotides are TGTGCCAGCAGCTTGGGACCGGCCGAGGCTAACTATGGCTACACCTTC. The chain combines TRBV5-5 with TRBJ1-2, with no clear D. Trimming removed 0 bases at V and 0 bases at J, with 12 bases between. The germline V gene encodes CDR1 SGHKS and CDR2 YYEKEE (reference sequence). The CDR3 sequence is 16 residues long.

In this sample, this clone turned up once. The chain carries TRBV6-5 and TRBJ2-7, with 8 bases that match TRBD2. The V and J ends lost 4 bases and 0 bases, in that order; junction bases with no gene match: 8. The CDR3 runs to 16 residues. Germline V gene sequence: CDR1 MNHEY, CDR2 SVGAGI. This CDR3 is CASSSELAGSSYEQYF. CDR3 sequence (DNA): TGTGCCAGCAGTTCAGAATTAGCGGGGAGCTCCTACGAGCAGTACTTC.

This clone was seen a handful of times. The sample carries other DNA sequences with the same CDR3. The chain joins TRBV20-1 to TRBJ2-7; tentatively, D is TRBD1 (5 bases). The CDR3 has 11 amino acids. The V gene's germline CDR1 is DFQATT and CDR2 SNEGSKA (reference sequence). The V gene lost 6 bases and the J gene lost 5 bases, with 11 bases spanning the gap. As DNA, the CDR3 is TGCAGTGCCACATCAGGGCACGAGCAGTACTTC. Translating it yields CSATSGHEQYF.

There are a few counts of this clone. The V call is TRBV2, the J call TRBJ1-3; TRBD1 aligns across 8 bases. The V and J ends lost 1 base and 4 bases, in that order; junction bases with no gene match: 15. The CDR3 loop spans 19 amino acids. Germline V gives CDR1 SNHLY, CDR2 FYNNEI. The CDR3 DNA is TGTGCCAGCAGTGAAGGAGGGGGGCGACAGGGGTCGCGAGGAAACACCATATATTTT. Its protein is CASSEGGGRQGSRGNTIYF.

The chain has TRBV30 and TRBJ2-5; D possibly corresponds to TRBD2 (7 bases). Germline-derived CDR1 and CDR2 are GTSNPN and SVGIG (reference sequence). Trimming left V 8 bases short and J 1 base short, with 14 bases between. This CDR3 is built from 13 residues. The CDR3 DNA follows: TGTGCCCATGGGGGGGCCTTCCAAGAGACCCAGTACTTC. Its translation: CAHGGAFQETQYF.

This clone was observed a few times. The chain links TRBV19 to TRBJ1-5; TRBD1 matches at 7 bases. With V trimmed by 7 bases and J by 0 bases, 9 bases remained unmatched. The CDR3 runs 16 residues. Per the germline V gene, CDR1 is LNHDA and CDR2 is SQIVND (reference sequence). The CDR3 DNA follows: TGTGCCAGTAATTCCATCAACAGGGGTAGCAATCAGCCCCAGCATTTT. The encoded protein is CASNSINRGSNQPQHF.